This TCR beta chain was recorded in a study of T cells in Graves' hyperthyroidism and ophthalmopathy (dated by TCRdb to about 2019). For the wider study: Peripheral blood samples were taken at initial diagnosis, before any treatment was given. TCR V-J signatures able to tell the groups apart were searched for in a discovery cohort of about a hundred patients, of whom more than 40 had Graves' ophthalmopathy and roughly 57 had stable Graves' hyperthyroidism. An independent validation cohort of under 20 hyperthyroidism patients and about 16 patients who later progressed to ophthalmopathy tested prospective prediction of ophthalmopathy. For training and testing, the 100 or so patients in the discovery cohort were randomly divided in a 7:3 ratio. The study also compared thyroid tissue and blood T-cell repertoires from a handful of Graves' hyperthyroidism patients. After sampling, hyperthyroidism patients received methimazole starting at 30 mg daily, and ophthalmopathy patients received high-dose intravenous methylprednisolone. According to the paper, TCR Vbeta CDR3 sequencing was carried out on approximately 140 peripheral blood samples, which came from approximately 41 ophthalmopathy, 75 to 80 hyperthyroidism and about 17 progressor patients. What the work shows at the level of the full study, not this receptor alone: Most expanded thyroid clonotypes (frequency above 0.001) were also detected in blood, a finding suggesting that blood repertoires may reflect thyroid immune responses. During validation, the model predicted progression to ophthalmopathy a median of about 5.9 months ahead of onset, with approximately 70% sensitivity and almost 75% specificity. No statistical method was used to fix the sample size in advance, and group allocation was not hidden from the investigators. A 13 V-J signature model separated ophthalmopathy from stable hyperthyroidism, with roughly 88% sensitivity and just under 84% specificity in cross-validation and 80%/75% in testing.

The CDR3 has 15 amino acids, counting the end cysteine and phenylalanine. Only the CDR3 part of the read is kept: 45 bases, read in frame from the first base. The germline V and J ends show losses of 7 bases and 2 bases respectively, and no gene match explains 5 bases of the junction. This clonotype has at least ten counts. The target of this receptor is not known. No much larger clone is present one base from it, and per-base qualities are unavailable. Ophthalmopathy patients had moderately to severely active disease, Clinical Activity Score of at least 3, NOSPECS grade of at least 4, and duration under 3 months. Patients with uncontrolled infections, other autoimmune diseases, pregnancy or lactation were excluded. Diagnoses relied on clinical symptoms, serum thyroxine and TRAb, thyroid ultrasound and orbital computed tomography. PBMCs were isolated from about 10 ml of fresh peripheral blood by Ficoll-Paque density gradient centrifugation. Total RNA was extracted with Trizol reagent, and quality was checked on an Agilent 2100 Bioanalyzer.

The TCR beta CDR3 regions were amplified from RNA transcripts. The TCR CDR3 was subjected to a first round of RT-PCR using the HTBI primer set and the Qiagen OneStep RT-PCR kit. A second multiplex PCR round built the libraries, followed by size selection and purification. Sequencing of the libraries was done on an Illumina HiSeq2000 using paired-end 100 bp reads. The paper's processing steps were these. SOAPnuke was used to process the raw data, throwing out any read that contained adapters or uncalled bases, had a mean Phred below 15, or lacked an exact constant-primer or identifier match. COPE v1.2.5 was used to merge the high-quality paired reads, and each unique nucleotide sequence was defined as a clonotype. MiTCR v1.1 was used to align the clonotypes against IMGT TRBV, TRBD and TRBJ reference segments. The analysis was restricted to V-J combinations with a frequency above 0.0001, which together covered 99% to 99.2% of the repertoires. The TCS score was defined as F50 (clonal expansion) divided by E x V (chaos), with BLOSUM62-based TCRdist calculated between CDR3 peptides within each V-J. Welch's t-statistics and random forest reduced roughly 530 V-J features to about 12, which were used in a naive Bayes classifier (R e1071). TCRdb reprocessing: public reads trimmed at Q25 with fastp, clones called with MiXCR, in-frame beta chains kept. CDR3 protein duplicates are merged, each entry listing the most common genes and DNA. In this record, the V and J calls reflect TCRdb's handling and not the investigators' own analysis. This sample has over 500,000 distinct CDR3 sequences in its table, and about 16% of those were observed once. The leading ten clones occupy roughly 29% of the sample.

Recombination linked TRBV12-3 or TRBV12-4 to TRBJ2-7; the central 13 bases match TRBD2. The sequence came from a young woman with Graves' ophthalmopathy. The sample consisted of blood. Here is the DNA: TGTGCCAGCATTCCGGGACTAGCGGGGACCTACGAGCAGTACTTC. Its amino acids are CASIPGLAGTYEQYF.